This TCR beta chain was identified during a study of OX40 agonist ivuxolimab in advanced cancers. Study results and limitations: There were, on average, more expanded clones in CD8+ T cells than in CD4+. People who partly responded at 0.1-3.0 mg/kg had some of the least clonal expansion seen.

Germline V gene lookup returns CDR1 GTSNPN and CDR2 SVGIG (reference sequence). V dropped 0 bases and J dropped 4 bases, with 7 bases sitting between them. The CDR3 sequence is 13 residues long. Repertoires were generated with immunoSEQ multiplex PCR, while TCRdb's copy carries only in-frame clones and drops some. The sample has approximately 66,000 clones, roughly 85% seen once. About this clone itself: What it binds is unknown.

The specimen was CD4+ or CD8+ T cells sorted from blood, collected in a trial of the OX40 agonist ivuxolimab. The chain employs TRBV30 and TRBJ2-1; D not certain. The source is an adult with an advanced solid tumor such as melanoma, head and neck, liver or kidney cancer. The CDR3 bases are TGTGCCTGGAGTGTACAACAATACAATGAGCAGTTCTTC. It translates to CAWSVQQYNEQFF.